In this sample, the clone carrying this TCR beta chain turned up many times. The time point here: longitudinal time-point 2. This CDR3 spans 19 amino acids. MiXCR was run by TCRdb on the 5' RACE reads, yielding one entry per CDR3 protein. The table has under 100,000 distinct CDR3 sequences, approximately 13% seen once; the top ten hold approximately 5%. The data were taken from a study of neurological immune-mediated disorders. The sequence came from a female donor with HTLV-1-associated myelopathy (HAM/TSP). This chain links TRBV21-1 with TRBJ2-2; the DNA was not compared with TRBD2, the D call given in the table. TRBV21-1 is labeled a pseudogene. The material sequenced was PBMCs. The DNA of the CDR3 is TGTGCCAGCAGCAAAAGGGCTCTTACCGCCCGACAAGACACCGGGGAGCTGTTTTTT. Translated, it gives CASSKRALTARQDTGELFF.